These T cell receptor beta chains were read from a single sample in a study of T cell repertoires in cytomegalovirus infection. TCRdb recomputed calls from the reads with MiXCR, one row per CDR3 protein. This sample carries approximately 320,000 distinct CDR3 sequences, more than 8% of them seen once, and the ten largest clones take roughly 4.5%. The specimen was PBMCs. The receptor source for this set is a human donor in good health (CMV status not recorded). Some clones in this sample may be carry-over from other donors' samples. Each CDR3 is given with its conserved first and last residue. The order of the fields is clone size, J gene, V gene, D gene, CDR3 DNA, CDR3 protein. D genes are given only for firm matches. Only some rows state a clone size, as once, few, many or a class for expanded clones.

>few|TRBJ1-1|TRBV20-1|.
TGCAGTGCAGCGGGACCCTCAAACACTGAAGCTTTCTTT
CSAAGPSNTEAFF
>many|TRBJ2-1|TRBV7-2|TRBD2
TGTGCCAGCAGCTTAGTACCAGCGGGAGGCAATGAGCAGTTCTTC
CASSLVPAGGNEQFF
>.|TRBJ1-2|TRBV19|.
TGTGCCAGTAGGTCCGGACAGCCCTATGGCTACACCTTC
CASRSGQPYGYTF
>.|TRBJ1-2|TRBV4-3|.
TGCGCCAGCAGCCACATCGGGGCTGCTGGCTACACCTTC
CASSHIGAAGYTF
>few|TRBJ2-3|TRBV7-2|.
TGTGCCAGCAGCGAACAGACGAGCACAGATACGCAGTATTTT
CASSEQTSTDTQYF
>many|TRBJ2-3|TRBV7-2|TRBD2
TGTGCCAGCAGCTCCCGCCCCCAGCGGGAGGTGGGAGATACGCAGTATTTT
CASSSRPQREVGDTQYF
>many|TRBJ1-2|TRBV7-2|TRBD1
TGTGCCAGCAGCTTTGGGACAGGCTATGGCTACACCTTC
CASSFGTGYGYTF
>few|TRBJ2-5|TRBV12-3/TRBV12-4|TRBD2
TGTGCCAGCAGTCTCTACGGACTAGCGGGGCAAGAGACCCAGTACTTC
CASSLYGLAGQETQYF
>many|TRBJ2-3|TRBV7-8|.
TGTGCCAGCAGCTTGCAACCGGGATTAGATACGCAGTATTTT
CASSLQPGLDTQYF
>many|TRBJ2-7|TRBV12-3/TRBV12-4|.
TGTGCCAGCAGCCGAGGGGGGAGCAACTCCTACGAGCAGTACTTC
CASSRGGSNSYEQYF
>many|TRBJ1-5|TRBV15|.
TGTGCCACCAGCAGGGGGGAGGAAGGACAGCCCCAGCATTTT
CATSRGEEGQPQHF
>few|TRBJ1-6|TRBV7-6|.
TGTGCCAGCAGCTTAGGCCAAAGTACAGTGGGTTCACCCCTCCACTTT
CASSLGQSTVGSPLHF
>few|TRBJ2-5|TRBV5-1|TRBD2
TGCGCCAGCGAACTAGCGGGAGGTCAAGAGACCCAGTACTTC
CASELAGGQETQYF
>many|TRBJ1-3|TRBV12-3/TRBV12-4|.
TGTGCCAGCAGTTCTACATCAGTCCTCCCCGGCAGCACCATATATTTT
CASSSTSVLPGSTIYF
>many|TRBJ1-5|TRBV7-2|.
TGTGCCAGCAGCTTAGGGGTACCCTATAGCAATCAGCCCCAGCATTTT
CASSLGVPYSNQPQHF
>few|TRBJ2-3|TRBV29-1|.
TGCAGCCAACCGGGTCTTTACACAGATACGCAGTATTTT
CSQPGLYTDTQYF
>many|TRBJ2-1|TRBV7-2|.
TGTGCCAGCAGCCCCGACTTCAGCTCCTACAATGAGCAGTTCTTC
CASSPDFSSYNEQFF
>many|TRBJ2-1|TRBV27|.
TGTGCCAGCAGTTTATCGACAAACGGGGAGCAGTTCTTC
CASSLSTNGEQFF
>few|TRBJ2-6|TRBV10-3|.
TGTGCCATCACCGAGGCACCCTCTGGGGCCAACGTCCTGACTTTC
CAITEAPSGANVLTF
>many|TRBJ2-5|TRBV7-2|.
TGTGCCAGCAGCTTACGGGACCACTACCAAGAGACCCAGTACTTC
CASSLRDHYQETQYF
>.|TRBJ1-1|TRBV7-8|.
TGTGCCAGCAGCATAGCCCCGAACACTGAAGCTTTCTTT
CASSIAPNTEAFF
>few|TRBJ1-1|TRBV7-3|.
TGTGCCAGCAGGCCGGGACACGCGAACACTGAAGCTTTCTTT
CASRPGHANTEAFF
>.|TRBJ2-5|TRBV5-4|.
TGTGCCAGCACCTTCAGGGCTCAAGAGACCCAGTACTTC
CASTFRAQETQYF
>many|TRBJ1-6|TRBV5-1|TRBD1
TGCGCCAGCAGCTTGGAGGGGGGACAGGGTTCTTCACCCCTCCACTTT
CASSLEGGQGSSPLHF
>many|TRBJ2-7|TRBV7-6|.
TGTGCCAGCAGCTTAGGTTCTTCGGCCCCCTACGAGCAGTACTTC
CASSLGSSAPYEQYF
>few|TRBJ2-7|TRBV10-3|TRBD2
TGTGCCATCAGTGAGCGGGAGGATACCTACGAGCAGTACTTC
CAISEREDTYEQYF
>.|TRBJ1-5|TRBV20-1|.
TGCAGTGCTCTTACATCGGGCAATCAGCCCCAGCATTTT
CSALTSGNQPQHF
>many|TRBJ2-7|TRBV4-2|.
TGTGCCAGCAGCCAGGGGGGGGGACAGTACAGCTCCTACGAGCAGTACTTC
CASSQGGGQYSSYEQYF
>many|TRBJ2-3|TRBV7-2|.
TGTGCCAGCAGCTTATCTAGGGGCACAGATACGCAGTATTTT
CASSLSRGTDTQYF
>.|TRBJ1-2|TRBV4-1|.
TGTGCCAGCAGCCCCCCCCAAGGCTATGGCTACACCTTC
CASSPPQGYGYTF
>.|TRBJ1-4|TRBV11-2|TRBD1
TGTGCCAGCAGCTTACCCCGGGGGAGGGGGCGTGAAAAACTGTTTTTT
CASSLPRGRGREKLFF
>.|TRBJ1-2|TRBV27|.
TGTGCCAGCAGTTTGCGGGAAAACTATGGCTACACCTTC
CASSLRENYGYTF
>many|TRBJ2-7|TRBV7-2|TRBD2
TGTGCCAGCAGCTTAGTAATAAACGGGAGGTTTCTCGAGCAGTACTTC
CASSLVINGRFLEQYF
>many|TRBJ1-5|TRBV28|TRBD1
TGTGCCAGCATCCCTCCCCCGGGACAGGGGAATAATCAGCCCCAGCATTTT
CASIPPPGQGNNQPQHF
>many|TRBJ2-7|TRBV7-2|.
TGTGCCAGCAGCTTAGAGGGCAACGAGCAGTACTTC
CASSLEGNEQYF
>many|TRBJ2-1|TRBV7-2|.
TGTGCCAGCAGCTTAGGTGGTAGCAATAGAAATGAGCAGTTCTTC
CASSLGGSNRNEQFF
>many|TRBJ2-2|TRBV7-8|.
TGTGCCAGCAGCGCGGGACAGCAGTTGAACACCGGGGAGCTGTTTTTT
CASSAGQQLNTGELFF
>many|TRBJ2-3|TRBV7-3|.
TGTGCCAGCAGCTTACTAGCCCTAAGCACAGATACGCAGTATTTT
CASSLLALSTDTQYF
>.|TRBJ2-5|TRBV19|TRBD2
TGTGCCACCACGTCAGGGCTAGCGGAAGAGACCCAGTACTTC
CATTSGLAEETQYF
>few|TRBJ2-6|TRBV5-1|.
TGCGCCAGCAGCGATAACACTGGGGCCAACGTCCTGACTTTC
CASSDNTGANVLTF